These 25 T cell receptor beta chains came from one sample sequenced in a study of T cell repertoires in cytomegalovirus infection. Which antigens these TCRs recognize remains unknown. In TCRdb, the reads were re-called with MiXCR into one record per CDR3 protein. The data show about 140,000 distinct CDR3 sequences, around 32% seen once. The material was CD8+ T cells from cultured PBMCs, obtained from culture after CMV antigen stimulation. These receptors came from a human donor in good health (CMV status not recorded). Some clones in this sample may be carry-over from other donors' samples.

This clonotype has a handful of counts. The chain combines TRBV5-1 with TRBJ1-1; 8 positions match TRBD1. Losses at the gene ends were 4 bases for V and 10 bases for J; bases not matched to a gene: 9. Germline CDR1 reads SGHRS; CDR2 reads YFSETQ. This CDR3 has 13 residues. As DNA, the CDR3 is TGCGCCAGCAGCACAGGACAGGGAGTAGGAGCTTTCTTT. Its protein product is CASSTGQGVGAFF.

This clonotype showed up just a few times. The rearrangement joins TRBV7-3 to TRBJ2-7; D remains ambiguous. The CDR3 runs to 13 residues. Between the trimmed V and J ends, which lost 5 bases and 7 bases, there was a span of 15 bases. Germline V gene lookup returns CDR1 SGHTA and CDR2 FQGTGA. The CDR3 is CASSASPSLEQYF. In DNA, the CDR3 is TGTGCCAGCAGCGCCTCTCCCTCCTTAGAGCAGTACTTC.

The chain joins TRBV12-3 or TRBV12-4 to TRBJ1-5; D is perhaps TRBD1 (6 bases). This CDR3 comprises 14 residues. Trimming took off 5 bases at V and 0 bases at J, with 8 bases between the two ends. CDR3 DNA: TGTGCCAGCAGTCGACAGGCTAGCAATCAGCCCCAGCATTTT. Residues: CASSRQASNQPQHF.

J is TRBJ1-5 and V is TRBV6-5; D is uncertain. The CDR3 sequence is 10 residues long. Germline V gene lookup returns CDR1 MNHEY and CDR2 SVGAGI. V was shortened by 9 bases and J by 2 bases, with 2 bases between the two germline ends. CDR3 sequence (DNA): TGTGCCAGTGGCAATCAGCCCCAGCATTTT. The encoded protein is CASGNQPQHF.

J is TRBJ2-5 and V is TRBV5-6; D not resolved. The CDR3 is 13 residues long. V lost 3 bases and J lost 10, with 16 bases in between. Germline CDR1 reads SGHDT; CDR2 reads YYEEEE. The CDR3 region has the DNA TGTGCCAGCAGCTCGGGTCCCGCCGTGGACCAGTACTTC. Amino acids: CASSSGPAVDQYF.

In its sample, this clonotype was seen a few times. The gene calls are TRBV2 and TRBJ1-5; 11 bases map to TRBD1. Per the germline V gene, CDR1 is SNHLY and CDR2 is FYNNEI. J lost 7 bases, V lost 5 bases, and 7 bases had no gene match. The CDR3 has 15 amino acids. Written as DNA, the CDR3 is TGTGCCAGCAGTACCGGGACAGGGGGAGAACAGCCCCAGCATTTT. Translation gives CASSTGTGGEQPQHF.

This clonotype was detected many times. V gene TRBV5-4 combines with J gene TRBJ2-5, with D possibly being TRBD1 (6 bases). Trimming stripped 1 base from V and 4 bases from J, with 11 bases between. This CDR3 is 14 amino acids long. CDR1 is SGHNT and CDR2 is YYREEE in the germline V gene (reference sequence). CDR3 sequence reads: CASSLKTGRETQYF. In DNA, the CDR3 is TGTGCCAGCAGCTTGAAGACAGGCCGAGAGACCCAGTACTTC.

V and J are TRBV7-9 and TRBJ2-1; D remains unclear. The CDR3 length is 12 residues. V gave up 4 bases and J gave up 6 bases, with 7 bases separating them. Germline-derived CDR1 and CDR2 are SEHNR and FQNEAQ (reference sequence). CDR3 DNA sequence: TGTGCCAGCAGCTCCCCCGCCAATGAGCAGTTCTTC. This encodes CASSSPANEQFF.

The chain employs TRBV6-5 and TRBJ2-3; 8 nucleotides agree with TRBD1. CDR3 length: 16 residues. CDR1 MNHEY and CDR2 SVGAGI come from the germline V gene. After removal of 0 bases from V and 3 bases from J, the junction contained 5 bases not matched to a gene. The CDR3 region is CASSYSGDRYTDTQYF. The CDR3 DNA is TGTGCCAGCAGTTACTCGGGGGACAGGTATACAGATACGCAGTATTTT.

This clonotype was found a few times. The rearrangement links TRBV2 to TRBJ1-1; no firm D call. The ends were cut back, 6 bases at V and 2 bases at J, with 13 bases in the middle. CDR1 SNHLY and CDR2 FYNNEI come from the germline V gene. The CDR3 has 14 residues. The CDR3 coding sequence is TGTGCCAGCAGGGGCTTCGGAGGTAACACTGAAGCTTTCTTT. Its protein is CASRGFGGNTEAFF.

The rearrangement uses TRBV27 and TRBJ1-6; D is unresolved. There are 17 residues in the CDR3. Germline assignment: CDR1 MNHEY and CDR2 SMNVEV (reference sequence). Trimming took 3 bases from V and 2 from J, leaving 14 bases between them. The DNA for the CDR3 is TGTGCCAGCAGTTTCCAGACCCCCGAGGCCTATAATTCACCCCTCCACTTT. Amino acid sequence: CASSFQTPEAYNSPLHF.

A few counts support this clonotype. The genes are TRBV14 and TRBJ2-1; the D gene is possibly TRBD1 (6 bases). Germline CDR1 is SGHDN and CDR2 is FVKESK. There are 16 residues in the CDR3. The V gene lost 3 bases and the J gene lost 4 bases, with 16 bases spanning the gap. CDR3 nucleotides: TGTGCCAGCAGCCAGCCTGGGCAGGGGATATACAATGAGCAGTTCTTC. It specifies CASSQPGQGIYNEQFF.

The chain combines TRBV7-6 with TRBJ1-4, with 7 nucleotides matching TRBD1. Trimming at V came to 5 bases and at J to 5 bases, leaving 11 bases not matched to a gene. This CDR3 has 16 residues. CDR1 is SGHVS, CDR2 FNYEAQ, per germline. The CDR3 nucleotides are TGTGCCAGCAGCCCCCCATTGGGACAGCCAAATGAAAAACTGTTTTTT. This encodes CASSPPLGQPNEKLFF.

This clonotype occurred many times. This chain joins TRBV27 and TRBJ2-7, with a tentative D call TRBD1 (7 bases). The CDR3 contains 13 residues. Germline CDR1 is MNHEY and CDR2 is SMNVEV (reference sequence). With 6 bases removed from V and 5 bases from J, the gap between germline ends came to 14 bases. As DNA, the CDR3 is TGTGCCAGCAGCCAGGGGGGACCGAACGAGCAGTACTTC. Its protein is CASSQGGPNEQYF.

On this clonotype: The final CDR3 position lacks the conserved phenylalanine or tryptophan, pointing to a likely read error. This sequence joins TRBV6-5 and TRBJ2-1; 15 bases agree with TRBD2. The CDR3 spans 14 residues. V lost 8 bases and J lost 5; bases outside the gene matches: 1. Germline V gives CDR1 MNHEY, CDR2 SVGAGI. The CDR3 DNA follows: TGTGCCAGCGGACTAGCGGGGGGGCACAATGAGCAGTTCCTC. Translation gives CASGLAGGHNEQFL.

This clonotype occurred a few times. The chain has TRBV20-1 and TRBJ2-1, with a possible D match to TRBD1 (8 bases). The CDR3 length is 14 residues. CDR1 and CDR2 (germline): DFQATT, SNEGSKA (reference sequence). Trimming shortened V by 5 bases and J by 7 bases, and 18 bases separated the two germline ends. CDR3 region: CSAPSGQGENEQFF. Written as DNA, the CDR3 is TGCAGTGCTCCTAGCGGACAGGGAGAGAATGAGCAGTTCTTC.

The gene calls are TRBV19 and TRBJ1-1, with D uncertain. Trimming removed 1 base at V and 3 bases at J, with 6 bases between. The germline gives CDR1 LNHDA, CDR2 SQIVND (reference sequence). The CDR3 covers 13 residues. This CDR3 reads CASSIAEDTEAFF. The DNA for the CDR3 is TGTGCCAGTAGTATAGCGGAAGACACTGAAGCTTTCTTT.

This sequence joins TRBV28 and TRBJ1-1, with a weak D call TRBD1 (5 bases). Germline V gene lookup returns CDR1 MDHEN and CDR2 SYDVKM. The V end was cut by 5 bases, the J end by 8 bases, with 15 bases between. CDR3 length: 13 amino acids. In nucleotides, the CDR3 is TGTGCCAGCAGTCGATTCGGGGGGAGGGAAGCTTTCTTT. Translated, it gives CASSRFGGREAFF. The variable domain in full, with the rest retrieved from reference TRBV28 and TRBJ1-1, is DVKVTQSSRYLVKRTGEKVFLECVQDMDHENMFWYRQDPGLGLRLIYFSYDVKMKEKGDIPEGYSVSREKKERFSLILESASTNQTSMYLCASSRFGGREAFFGQGTRLTVV.

This clonotype was seen only a few times. The chain combines TRBV19 with TRBJ1-5; a weak D match, TRBD1 (5 bases). The germline gives CDR1 LNHDA, CDR2 SQIVND (reference sequence). Trimming pared 1 base from V and 0 bases from J, leaving 16 bases between. The CDR3 is 18 amino acids. The CDR3 bases are TGTGCCAGTAGTATAGTTATCGGGGGTGGAAATAGCAATCAGCCCCAGCATTTT. It yields the protein CASSIVIGGGNSNQPQHF.

This clonotype came up many times. J is TRBJ2-3 and V is TRBV7-9, with D possibly called TRBD1 or TRBD2 (6 bases each). This CDR3 spans 14 amino acids. Germline CDR1 and CDR2: SEHNR and FQNEAQ (reference sequence). V gave up 7 bases and J gave up 6 bases, with 17 bases separating them. CDR3: CASNQPGGPDTQYF. As DNA, the CDR3 is TGTGCCAGCAACCAACCCGGGGGCCCCGATACGCAGTATTTT.

This clonotype was observed a handful of times. J is TRBJ1-3 and V is TRBV7-9, with unresolved D. The V and J ends lost 4 bases and 3 bases respectively, with 13 bases between them. This CDR3 is built from 15 residues. Germline CDR1 and CDR2: SEHNR and FQNEAQ (reference sequence). In DNA, the CDR3 is TGTGCCAGCAGCTCCGGACGGACCGATGGAAACACCATATATTTT. This gives the protein CASSSGRTDGNTIYF.

This clonotype has just a few counts. This chain's CDR3 is CASSPEGFSYEQYF. In DNA form, the CDR3 reads TGTGCCAGCAGCCCCGAGGGGTTCTCCTACGAGCAGTACTTC. The chain employs TRBV12-3 or TRBV12-4 and TRBJ2-7, with D perhaps given as TRBD1 or TRBD2 (5 bases each). The CDR3 contains 14 residues. V was trimmed by 6 bases and J by 0 bases, leaving 12 bases between them.

This clonotype was found a few times. This chain links TRBV11-2 with TRBJ1-2, with D perhaps matching TRBD1 (5 bases). Trimming cost V 5 bases and J 4 bases, with 11 bases left between them. The length of the CDR3 is 13 residues. Germline CDR1 and CDR2: SGHAT and FQNNGV. CDR3 sequence: CASSGGGGYGYTF. The CDR3 DNA reads TGTGCCAGCAGCGGCGGGGGGGGCTATGGCTACACCTTC. Complete variable domain (other parts from reference TRBV11-2 and TRBJ1-2): EAGVAQSPRYKIIEKRQSVAFWCNPISGHATLYWYQQILGQGPKLLIQFQNNGVVDDSQLPKDRFSAERLKGVDSTLKIQPAKLEDSAVYLCASSGGGGYGYTFGSGTRLTVV.

This clonotype was seen at least ten times. This chain connects TRBV12-3 or TRBV12-4 to TRBJ1-1; tentatively, D is TRBD1 (6 bases). The CDR3 is 13 amino acids. Between the trimmed V and J ends, which lost 3 bases and 3 bases, there was a span of 8 bases. The DNA of the CDR3 is TGTGCCAGCAGTTTTGAGGGGGACACTGAAGCTTTCTTT. Its protein product is CASSFEGDTEAFF.

The chain uses TRBV20-1 and TRBJ2-6; possibly TRBD2 for D (7 bases). The V end was cut by 0 bases, the J end by 0 bases, with 15 bases between. The CDR3 is made up of 18 amino acids. Germline lookup yields CDR1 DFQATT and CDR2 SNEGSKA (reference sequence). The CDR3: CSARDGGAILSGANVLTF. The DNA of the CDR3 is TGCAGTGCTAGAGATGGGGGGGCTATTCTCTCTGGGGCCAACGTCCTGACTTTC.